This T cell receptor beta chain appears in the sequencing data of a study of high-grade serous ovarian cancer treatment subgroups (dated by TCRdb to 2020 to 2022). Turning to the overall study: Sequencing yielded a mean of around 13,000 reads and around 7,000 unique TCR beta rearrangements per sample. The study examined TCR beta repertoires in high-grade serous ovarian cancer patients who were grouped under a laparoscopic triage algorithm by complete gross resection or by neoadjuvant chemotherapy response. The approximately 30-patient cohort included roughly 10 patients with no residual disease after primary surgery (R0), roughly 10 excellent NACT responders, and roughly 10 poor NACT responders. One primary tumor sample and two metastatic tumor samples were collected from each patient, for a total of 90 samples.

Spanning cysteine to phenylalanine, the CDR3 consists of 15 amino acids. The DNA shown is the 45-base CDR3, in frame from base 1. The germline V gene (reference sequence) sets CDR1 to PRHDT and CDR2 to FYEKMQ. Trimming takes 8 bases off V and 0 bases off J; junction bases not matched to a gene: 9. High-throughput TCR profiling via ImmunoSEQ was performed on the approximately 90 tumor samples. In the source study's methods: The repertoire diversity metrics included richness (unique productive sequences), clonality, evenness and relatedness, and the Bhattacharyya coefficient was used to measure similarity between samples. A sensitivity analysis that removed TCRs with fewer than two reads produced consistent conclusions. Held by TCRdb, this immuneACCESS table contains in-frame sequences only and omits some clones. Under half of the omission traces to an unresolved V gene where checked; the cause of the rest is unknown. Clonal size and the V and J genes are those of that table, whereas D and trimming came from the DNA. The table for this sample lists fewer than 4,500 clones; around 84% of them were counted only once. 6.5% to 10% of the sample is in the top ten clones.

To note about this clone: Its cognate antigen has yet to be identified. No clone much larger than this one lies a single base away; base qualities are absent.

Collection of tumor samples took place before definitive surgery or chemotherapy. Genomic DNA extraction was performed by the MD Anderson Biospecimen Extraction Resource, and TCR sequencing was carried out by the MD Anderson Cancer Genomics Laboratory. The full study reports these points: Spatial information was not captured by bulk tumor TCR sequencing, so insight into HGSC tumor complexity and diversity was limited. Repertoire similarity ranging from about 0.11 to 0.85 was observed between tumors from the same patient, whereas almost no similarity was observed between different patients. TCR repertoire analyses were focused on CDR3, and CDR1 and CDR2 were not analyzed. TCR clonal relatedness was found to be positively correlated with neoantigen level and, by trend, with copy number variation and mutation load derived from whole-genome sequencing.

This sequence originates from a human donor with high-grade serous ovarian cancer. The sequenced sample was tumor tissue. The chain is encoded by TRBV13 joined to TRBJ2-7, and 8 junction bases match TRBD1. The CDR3 is CASALRGPYSYEQYF. The nucleotides read TGTGCCAGCGCCCTCAGGGGGCCCTACTCCTACGAGCAGTACTTC. Here the CDR3 is joined to the reference TRBV13 and TRBJ2-7 genes, and the full variable domain is: AAGVIQSPRHLIKEKRETATLKCYPIPRHDTVYWYQQGPGQDPQFLISFYEKMQSDKGSIPDRFSAQQFSDYHSELNMSSLELGDSALYFCASALRGPYSYEQYFGPGTRLTVT.